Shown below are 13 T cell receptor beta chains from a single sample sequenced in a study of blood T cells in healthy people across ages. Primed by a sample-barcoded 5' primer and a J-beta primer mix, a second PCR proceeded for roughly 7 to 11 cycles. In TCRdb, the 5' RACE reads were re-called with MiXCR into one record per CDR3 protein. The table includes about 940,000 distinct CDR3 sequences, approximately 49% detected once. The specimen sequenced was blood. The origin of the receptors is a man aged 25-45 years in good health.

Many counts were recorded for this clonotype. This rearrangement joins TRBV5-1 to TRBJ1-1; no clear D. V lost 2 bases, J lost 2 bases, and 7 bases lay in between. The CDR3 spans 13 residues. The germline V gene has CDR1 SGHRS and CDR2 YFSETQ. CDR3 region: CASSFELNTEAFF. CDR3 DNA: TGCGCCAGCAGCTTTGAGTTAAACACTGAAGCTTTCTTT.

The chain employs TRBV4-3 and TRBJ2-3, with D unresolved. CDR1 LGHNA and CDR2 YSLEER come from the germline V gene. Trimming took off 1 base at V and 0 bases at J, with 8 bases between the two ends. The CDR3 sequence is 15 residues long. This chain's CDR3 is CASSQGVASTDTQYF. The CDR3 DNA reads TGCGCCAGCAGCCAAGGTGTGGCTAGCACAGATACGCAGTATTTT.

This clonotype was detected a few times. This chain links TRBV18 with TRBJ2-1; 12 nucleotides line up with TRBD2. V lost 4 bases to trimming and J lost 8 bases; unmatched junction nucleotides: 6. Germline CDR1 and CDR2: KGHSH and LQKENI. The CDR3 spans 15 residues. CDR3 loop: CASSLGLAGIDEQFF. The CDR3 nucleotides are TGTGCCAGCTCACTTGGACTAGCGGGGATAGATGAGCAGTTCTTC.

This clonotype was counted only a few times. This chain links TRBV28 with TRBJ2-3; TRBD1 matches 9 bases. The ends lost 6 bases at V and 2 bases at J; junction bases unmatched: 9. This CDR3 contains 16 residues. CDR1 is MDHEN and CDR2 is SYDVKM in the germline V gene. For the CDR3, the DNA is TGTGCCAGCAGACCTACCACAGGGGGCTTCACAGATACGCAGTATTTT. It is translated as CASRPTTGGFTDTQYF.

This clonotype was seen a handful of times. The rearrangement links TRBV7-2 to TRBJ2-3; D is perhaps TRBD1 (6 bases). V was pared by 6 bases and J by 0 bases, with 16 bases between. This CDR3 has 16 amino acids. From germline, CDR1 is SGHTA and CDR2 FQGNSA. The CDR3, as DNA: TGTGCCAGCAGTTTACGCAGGGGTGGCAGCACAGATACGCAGTATTTT. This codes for CASSLRRGGSTDTQYF.

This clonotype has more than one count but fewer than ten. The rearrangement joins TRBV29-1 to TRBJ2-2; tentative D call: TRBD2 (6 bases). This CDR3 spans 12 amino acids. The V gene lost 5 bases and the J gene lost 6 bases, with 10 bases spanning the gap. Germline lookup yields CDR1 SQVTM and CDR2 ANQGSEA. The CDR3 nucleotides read TGCAGCGTTCGCGGGGTAGCCGGGGAGCTGTTTTTT. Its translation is CSVRGVAGELFF.

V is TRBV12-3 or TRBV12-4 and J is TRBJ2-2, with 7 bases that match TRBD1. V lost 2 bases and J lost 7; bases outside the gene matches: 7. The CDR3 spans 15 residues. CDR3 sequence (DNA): TGTGCCAGCAGTTTACCTCGCAGGGGGATCGGGGAGCTGTTTTTT. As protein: CASSLPRRGIGELFF.

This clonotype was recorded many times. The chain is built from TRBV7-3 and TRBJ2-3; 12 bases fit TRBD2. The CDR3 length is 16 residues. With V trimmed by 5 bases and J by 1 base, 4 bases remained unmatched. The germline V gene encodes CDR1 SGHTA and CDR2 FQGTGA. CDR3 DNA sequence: TGTGCCAGCAGCCCCCGACTAGCGGGGGGCACAGATACGCAGTATTTT. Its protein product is CASSPRLAGGTDTQYF.

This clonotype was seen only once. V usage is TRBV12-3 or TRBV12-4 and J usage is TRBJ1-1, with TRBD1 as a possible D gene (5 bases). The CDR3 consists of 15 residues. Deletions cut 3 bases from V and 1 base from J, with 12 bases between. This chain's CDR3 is CASSFRGVRNTEAFF. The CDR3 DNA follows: TGTGCCAGCAGTTTCCGGGGGGTGAGGAACACTGAAGCTTTCTTT.

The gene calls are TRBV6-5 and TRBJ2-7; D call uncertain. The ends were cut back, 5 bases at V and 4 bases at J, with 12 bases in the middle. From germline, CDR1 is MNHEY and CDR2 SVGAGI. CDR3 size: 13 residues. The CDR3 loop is CASSAQTEYEQYF. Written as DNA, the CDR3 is TGTGCCAGCAGTGCCCAAACGGAGTACGAGCAGTACTTC.

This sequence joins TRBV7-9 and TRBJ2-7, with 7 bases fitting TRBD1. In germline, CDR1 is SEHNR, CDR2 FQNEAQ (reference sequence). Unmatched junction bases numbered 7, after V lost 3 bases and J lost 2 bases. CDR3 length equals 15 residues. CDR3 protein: CASSFSQGLPYEQYF. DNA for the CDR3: TGTGCCAGCAGCTTCTCACAGGGGTTACCCTACGAGCAGTACTTC.

The CDR3 region has the DNA TGTGCCAGCAGCCGACAGATCTCCTACGAGCAGTACTTC. Translating gives CASSRQISYEQYF. The chain is built from TRBV28 and TRBJ2-7, with D perhaps TRBD1 (5 bases). In germline, CDR1 is MDHEN, CDR2 SYDVKM. The V and J ends lost 6 bases and 0 bases respectively, with 9 bases between them. This CDR3 comprises 13 residues.

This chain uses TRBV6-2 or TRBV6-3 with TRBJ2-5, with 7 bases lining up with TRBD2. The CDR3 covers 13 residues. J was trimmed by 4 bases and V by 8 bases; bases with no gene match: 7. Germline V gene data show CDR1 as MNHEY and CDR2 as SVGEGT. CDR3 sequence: CASGEGLPETQYF. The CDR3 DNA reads TGTGCCAGCGGGGAGGGACTTCCAGAGACCCAGTACTTC.